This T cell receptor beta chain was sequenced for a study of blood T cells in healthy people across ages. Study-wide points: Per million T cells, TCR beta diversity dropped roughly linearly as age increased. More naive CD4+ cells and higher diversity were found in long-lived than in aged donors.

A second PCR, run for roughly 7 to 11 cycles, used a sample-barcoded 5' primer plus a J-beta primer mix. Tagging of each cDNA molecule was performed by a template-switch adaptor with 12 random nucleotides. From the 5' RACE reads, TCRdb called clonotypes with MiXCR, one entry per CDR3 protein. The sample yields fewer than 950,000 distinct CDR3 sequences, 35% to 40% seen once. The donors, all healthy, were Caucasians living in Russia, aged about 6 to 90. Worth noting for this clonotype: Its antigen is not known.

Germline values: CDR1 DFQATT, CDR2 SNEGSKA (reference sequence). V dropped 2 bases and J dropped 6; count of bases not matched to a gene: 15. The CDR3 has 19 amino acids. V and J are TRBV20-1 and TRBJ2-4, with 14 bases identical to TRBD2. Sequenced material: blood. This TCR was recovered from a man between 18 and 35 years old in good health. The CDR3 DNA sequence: TGCAGTGCTAGACCTCCGGGTGGGACTAGCGGGAGTCGGGTAAACATTCAGTACTTC. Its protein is CSARPPGGTSGSRVNIQYF.